The present entry profiles one T cell receptor (beta chain) with its context. This sample is part of a study of blood T cell repertoires in COVID-19. Overall study: COVID-19 samples, acute and convalescent, were from the United States, Italy and Spain. PBMCs, B-cell-depleted T cells, or T cells provided the cDNA or gDNA that made up the material.

In the source study's methods: Using reference gene primer amplification, nucleated cell counts were estimated. TCRdb keeps only in-frame clones here, not all; method: immunoSEQ multiplex PCR. V and J calls and clone size follow that table, whereas D and trimming were derived from the DNA. The sample has some 50,000 clones, around four fifths seen once; the top ten hold approximately 6.1%. J lost 4 bases, V lost 5 bases, and 9 bases had no gene match. Germline CDR1 is KGHSH and CDR2 is LQKENI. The CDR3 has 15 amino acids. Sequencing was done on a sample of peripheral blood. The chain combines TRBV18 with TRBJ1-1; 8 bases are shared with TRBD1. The TCR originated in a woman older than 75 with acute or convalescent COVID-19. This CDR3 is CASSLDRAVATEAFF. As DNA, the CDR3 is TGTGCCAGCTCATTGGACAGGGCGGTAGCCACTGAAGCTTTCTTT.